This is a list of T cell receptor beta chains from one sample in a study of cytomegalovirus exposure and HLA in healthy donors. Repertoires were generated with immunoSEQ multiplex PCR, while TCRdb's copy carries only in-frame clones and drops some. In the table there are 80,000 to 100,000 clones, approximately 71% of which are singletons. Material for sequencing was PBMCs. Every receptor here comes from a woman aged 18-35 years in good health and CMV-seropositive. CDR3s include the opening cysteine and the closing phenylalanine or tryptophan. D genes are given only for firm matches. Clone size is given for some rows only: seen once, a few or many times, or a class if the clone is expanded.

V	size	J	D	DNA	CDR3
TRBV4-2	few	TRBJ2-2	TRBD1	TGTGCCAGCAGCCAAACCGGGACAGGGGTAACCGGGGAGCTGTTTTTT	CASSQTGTGVTGELFF
TRBV27	few	TRBJ2-1	TRBD2	TGTGCCAGCAGTTTATCGAGCGGGAGCTCCTACAATGAGCAGTTCTTC	CASSLSSGSSYNEQFF
TRBV28	few	TRBJ2-1	TRBD1	TGTGCCAGCAGTTTAGTGGGACAGGGGTGGAATGAGCAGTTCTTC	CASSLVGQGWNEQFF
TRBV6-6	.	TRBJ1-5	.	TGTGCCAGCAGTTACTCCACCGACGGGGGCAATCAGCCCCAGCATTTT	CASSYSTDGGNQPQHF
TRBV5-1	.	TRBJ2-1	TRBD2	TGCGCCAGCAGCTTGGAGGCTAGCGGGAGGGGTGAGCAGTTCTTC	CASSLEASGRGEQFF
TRBV7-9	.	TRBJ1-2	.	TGTGCCAGCGCATTCTCGGACAGTACCTATGGCTACACCTTC	CASAFSDSTYGYTF
TRBV27	few	TRBJ1-2	.	TGTGCCAGCAGTCCTCAGCAGGGGAGCTACACCTTC	CASSPQQGSYTF
TRBV9	.	TRBJ1-2	.	TGTGCCAGCAGCCCTATGGGAGCGGGTTGGGGCGTGGCTGGCTACACCTTC	CASSPMGAGWGVAGYTF
TRBV9	.	TRBJ2-1	.	TGTGCCAGCAGCGCCTACCAGGCCCCCTACAATGAGCAGTTCTTC	CASSAYQAPYNEQFF
TRBV27	.	TRBJ2-2	TRBD1	TGTGCCAGCAGTTCAGGAAAACAGGGGACGGCCGGGGAGCTGTTTTTT	CASSSGKQGTAGELFF
TRBV6-5	.	TRBJ2-7	.	TGTGCCAGCAGCGCGACGACAGGAGTCCCCTACGAGCAGTACTTC	CASSATTGVPYEQYF
TRBV7-9	.	TRBJ1-1	.	TGTGCCAGCAGCTTGGGGGGGGGAGAAGCTTTCTTT	CASSLGGGEAFF
TRBV15	.	TRBJ1-1	TRBD1	TGTGCCACCAGCAGAGATCCCGGACAGGGGGCCGTTTTCTTT	CATSRDPGQGAVFF
TRBV5-4	.	TRBJ1-2	TRBD1	TGTGCCAGCAGCAGGACAGGGGGCGAGGATGGCTACACCTTC	CASSRTGGEDGYTF
TRBV5-1	.	TRBJ2-2	.	TGCGCCAGCAGCGTCAGTACAGGGAACACCGGGGAGCTGTTTTTT	CASSVSTGNTGELFF
TRBV4-3	.	TRBJ2-7	.	TGCGCCAGCAGCCAAGATGGTGGCAGTAACTACGAGCAGTACTTC	CASSQDGGSNYEQYF
TRBV5-1	few	TRBJ2-3	.	TGCGCCAGCAGCTTGAGCGATACGCAGTATTTT	CASSLSDTQYF
TRBV15	.	TRBJ2-1	TRBD2	TGTGCCACCAGCACCTCTGTCGGGCGGGAGAGGGATGAGCAGTTCTTC	CATSTSVGRERDEQFF